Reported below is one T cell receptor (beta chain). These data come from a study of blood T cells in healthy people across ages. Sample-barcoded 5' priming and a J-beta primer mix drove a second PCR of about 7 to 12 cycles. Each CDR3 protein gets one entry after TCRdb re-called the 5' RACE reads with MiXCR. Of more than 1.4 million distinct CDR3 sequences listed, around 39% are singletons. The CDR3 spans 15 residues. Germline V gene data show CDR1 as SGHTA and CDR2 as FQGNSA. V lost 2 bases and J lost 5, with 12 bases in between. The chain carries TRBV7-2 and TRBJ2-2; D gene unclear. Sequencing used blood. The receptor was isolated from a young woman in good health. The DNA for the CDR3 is TGTGCCAGCAGCTTAAAGGGCGTGGGTACCGGGGAGCTGTTTTTT. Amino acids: CASSLKGVGTGELFF.